A selection of T cell receptor beta chains follows, all from one sample in a study of CD8+CD57+ T cells in acquired aplastic anemia. TCRdb processed the reads anew with MiXCR; each CDR3 protein has one entry. The data show about 180,000 distinct CDR3 sequences, roughly three fifths seen once. The sample taken for sequencing was sorted CD4+, CD8+, or CD8+CD57+ T cells (not recorded which) from PBMCs. The source is a human donor with aplastic anemia. Both conserved end residues are part of each CDR3. A D gene is named only where the DNA matches it firmly. Size values are once, few and many counts, or a class for expanded clones, and some rows have none.

TRBV7-2	TRBJ2-7	.	.	TGTGCCAGCAGCCCCCAGGTACAGGGTGGCGAGCAGTACTTC	CASSPQVQGGEQYF
TRBV20-1	TRBJ2-5	.	.	TGCAGTGCTCCTGGGGTTTCTACGCTCTTACAAGAGACCCAGTACTTC	CSAPGVSTLLQETQYF
TRBV24-1	TRBJ2-2	once	.	TGTGCCACCAGTAGTATAGTAAGGGACACCGGGGAGCTGTTTTTT	CATSSIVRDTGELFF
TRBV10-3	TRBJ2-3	.	TRBD2	TGTGCCATCGCCCCAGCGGGAGGGCCTTACCCAGATACGCAGTATTTT	CAIAPAGGPYPDTQYF
TRBV6-5	TRBJ2-7	.	TRBD2	TGTGCCAGCATTTACGACGGACTAGCGGTAGCCGAGCAGTACTTC	CASIYDGLAVAEQYF
TRBV20-1	TRBJ1-5	.	TRBD1	TGCAGTGCTAGCGGACAGGACTATAGCGATCAGCCCCAGCATTTT	CSASGQDYSDQPQHF
TRBV12-3/TRBV12-4	TRBJ2-7	few	.	TGTGCCAGCAGGGACGCGATCTCCTACGAGCAGTACTTC	CASRDAISYEQYF
TRBV4-1	TRBJ2-1	many	.	TGCGCCAGCAGCCAGAAGTCTGGGGGTGAGCAGTTCTTC	CASSQKSGGEQFF
TRBV19	TRBJ2-2	.	TRBD2	TGTGCCAGTAAGGTAGCGGGAAGCACCGGGGAGCTGTTTTTT	CASKVAGSTGELFF
TRBV24-1	TRBJ2-1	.	.	TGTGCCACCAGTGATTCGGTCCGGGGTTCCTACAATGAGCAGTTCTTC	CATSDSVRGSYNEQFF
TRBV2	TRBJ2-5	.	.	TGTGCCAGCAGTGCGAACAGGGGCGGGGAGGCCCAGTACTTC	CASSANRGGEAQYF
TRBV3-1	TRBJ1-6	.	TRBD1	TGTGCCAGCAGCCAACAGGACAGGCTAAATTCACCCCTCCACTTT	CASSQQDRLNSPLHF
TRBV20-1	TRBJ2-5	few	TRBD2	TGCAGTGCTGGGACTAGCGGACAAGAGACCCAGTACTTC	CSAGTSGQETQYF
TRBV30	TRBJ1-2	many	TRBD1	TGTGCCTGGAGTGCGACAGGGGGCGCGGGCGGCTACACCTTC	CAWSATGGAGGYTF
TRBV15	TRBJ2-7	.	TRBD1	TGTGCCACCAGCAGGAACCGGGACAGGGACTACGAGCAGTACTTC	CATSRNRDRDYEQYF
TRBV20-1	TRBJ2-5	.	TRBD2	TGCAGTGCTGGATGGGGGGAGCGGGGGGAGACCCAGTACTTC	CSAGWGERGETQYF
TRBV9	TRBJ2-2	.	.	TGTGCCAGCAGCGGAGCAACGAACACCGGGGAGCTGTTTTTT	CASSGATNTGELFF
TRBV2	TRBJ1-1	.	.	TGTGCCAGCAGTTTAGACAGTAACACTGAAGCTTTCTTT	CASSLDSNTEAFF
TRBV2	TRBJ2-3	.	TRBD2	TGTGCCAGCGATGGTGGCGGGGGTACTGGAGATACGCAGTATTTT	CASDGGGGTGDTQYF
TRBV19	TRBJ1-2	few	.	TGTGCCTCGTCTCCTGCTGCTAACTATGGCTACACCTTC	CASSPAANYGYTF
TRBV5-1	TRBJ1-2	.	TRBD1	TGCGCCAGCTCCGGGACAGGGAAGGGCTACACCTTC	CASSGTGKGYTF
TRBV6-5	TRBJ1-6	once	.	TGTGCCAGCACCCCCGACAGCTATAATTCACCCCTCCACTTT	CASTPDSYNSPLHF
TRBV7-8	TRBJ1-6	.	.	TGTGCCAGCAGCTTAGAGGGGGGCCGGGACCCAAATTCACCCCTCCACTTT	CASSLEGGRDPNSPLHF
TRBV29-1	TRBJ2-1	.	.	TGCAGCGTTGAGGAGAGAGGGGTGCAGTTCTTC	CSVEERGVQFF
TRBV5-1	TRBJ2-7	.	.	TGCGCCAGCAGCTTTACGGGACTTTCCTACGAGCAGTACTTC	CASSFTGLSYEQYF
TRBV20-1	TRBJ2-3	.	TRBD2	TGCAGTGCTCCTCCTATAGCGGGGACAGATACGCAGTATTTT	CSAPPIAGTDTQYF
TRBV7-2	TRBJ2-7	.	.	TGTGCCAGCAGCTTACACAGTATAGGTTCCTACGAGCAGTACTTC	CASSLHSIGSYEQYF
TRBV2	TRBJ2-5	.	TRBD2	TGTGCCAGCAGTGACCCCCTAGCGGGATTACCAGAGACCCAGTACTTC	CASSDPLAGLPETQYF
TRBV6-1	TRBJ1-2	few	.	TGTGCCAGCAGTGAAGCGAGGGGGTACCTTGCCAACTATGGCTACACCTTC	CASSEARGYLANYGYTF
TRBV7-8	TRBJ2-1	.	.	TGTGCCGGCCTTAACACCGGGAGTTACAATGAGCAGTTCTTC	CAGLNTGSYNEQFF
TRBV12-3/TRBV12-4	TRBJ2-7	many	TRBD2	TGTGCCAGCAGTCCCGGGACTAGCTACGAGCAGTACTTC	CASSPGTSYEQYF
TRBV10-2	TRBJ2-5	.	.	TGCGCCAGCGGAGACAGCGGAGGATCTCAAGAGACCCAGTACTTC	CASGDSGGSQETQYF
TRBV15	TRBJ2-6	.	.	TGTGCCACCAGCAGCTTTGTGAACTCTGGGGCCAACGTCCTGACTTTC	CATSSFVNSGANVLTF
TRBV25-1	TRBJ1-3	many	TRBD1	TGTGCCAGCAGTGGCGGGACAGGGTGCCCTACTCCAGGAAACACCATATATTTT	CASSGGTGCPTPGNTIYF